The next 19 T cell receptor beta chains were all read from a single sample in a study of OX40 agonist ivuxolimab in advanced cancers. The repertoire was sequenced with immunoSEQ multiplex PCR; TCRdb's copy has only in-frame clones and lacks some. The repertoire holds roughly 80,000 clones, with around 90% as singletons. This specimen was CD4+ or CD8+ T cells sorted from blood, taken in a trial of the OX40 agonist ivuxolimab. The receptors stem from an adult with an advanced solid tumor such as melanoma, head and neck, liver or kidney cancer.

This chain uses TRBV18 with TRBJ1-6; 9 nucleotides line up with TRBD1. CDR1 and CDR2 from the germline V gene are KGHSH and LQKENI. The trim removed 4 bases at V and 7 bases at J, leaving 2 bases unmatched. The CDR3 loop spans 14 amino acids. CDR3 sequence: CASSRDRANSPLHF. The CDR3 coding sequence is TGTGCCAGCTCACGGGACAGGGCGAATTCACCCCTCCACTTT.

The rearrangement uses TRBV5-1 and TRBJ1-4, with 8 bases lining up with TRBD1. Trimming at V came to 4 bases and at J to 3 bases, leaving 11 bases not matched to a gene. The CDR3 consists of 17 residues. CDR1 and CDR2 from the germline V gene are SGHRS and YFSETQ. CDR3 sequence (DNA): TGCGCCAGCAGCCCTCGGGCAGGGGGCGTATCTAATGAAAAACTGTTTTTT. Its protein product is CASSPRAGGVSNEKLFF.

This chain connects TRBV5-6 to TRBJ1-6; D is ambiguous. The CDR3 contains 15 residues. Trimming left V 4 bases short and J 6 bases short, with 14 bases between. CDR1 and CDR2 from the germline V gene are SGHDT and YYEEEE. The CDR3 here is CASSTSTGGNSPLHF. The CDR3 DNA is TGTGCCAGCAGCACAAGCACCGGAGGTAATTCACCCCTCCACTTT.

The CDR3 nucleotides are TGTGCCAGCAGTCAAACCGGTGAGCAGTTCTTC. Protein: CASSQTGEQFF. The genes are TRBV6-1 and TRBJ2-1; no definite D call. Germline CDR1 MNHNS, CDR2 SASEGT. V was trimmed by 5 bases and J by 9 bases, leaving 8 bases between them. The CDR3 loop spans 11 amino acids.

The gene calls are TRBV7-9 and TRBJ1-2, with D perhaps TRBD1 (5 bases). V lost 3 bases to trimming and J lost 5 bases, with 10 bases between them. The CDR3 contains 13 residues. Germline V lookup: CDR1 SEHNR, CDR2 FQNEAQ (reference sequence). The CDR3 sequence: CASSLGVRYGYTF. The CDR3 coding sequence is TGTGCCAGCAGCTTGGGGGTGCGGTATGGCTACACCTTC. Together with reference TRBV7-9 and TRBJ1-2, the CDR3 gives the full variable domain: DTGVSQNPRHKITKRGQNVTFRCDPISEHNRLYWYRQTLGQGPEFLTYFQNEAQLEKSRLLSDRFSAERPKGSFSTLEIQRTEQGDSAMYLCASSLGVRYGYTFGSGTRLTVV.

V usage is TRBV5-8 and J usage is TRBJ1-1; no definite D call. V was trimmed by 4 bases and J by 0 bases, leaving 13 bases between them. Germline CDR1 SGHTS, CDR2 YDEGEE. This CDR3 spans 15 amino acids. The CDR3 is CASSGTGLLNTEAFF. The DNA of the CDR3 is TGTGCCAGCAGCGGAACCGGACTCCTGAACACTGAAGCTTTCTTT.

The V call is TRBV29-1, the J call TRBJ1-1, with D perhaps TRBD1 (5 bases). The V gene's germline CDR1 is SQVTM and CDR2 ANQGSEA. Trimming cost V 3 bases and J 7 bases, with 9 bases left between them. This CDR3 spans 11 amino acids. The CDR3 reads CSVDRGGEAFF. DNA for the CDR3: TGCAGCGTTGATAGGGGAGGTGAAGCTTTCTTT.

The chain employs TRBV29-1 and TRBJ1-1; possible D gene TRBD1, 6 bases. V was trimmed by 8 bases and J by 3 bases, leaving 13 bases between them. This CDR3 is 12 amino acids long. Germline-derived CDR1 and CDR2 are SQVTM and ANQGSEA. CDR3 bases: TGCAGCACGAGGGACACCTACACTGAAGCTTTCTTT. Protein: CSTRDTYTEAFF.

In DNA, the CDR3 is TGTGCCAGCAGCTTAGGCGCTTACCAAGAGACCCAGTACTTC. Protein sequence: CASSLGAYQETQYF. The chain combines TRBV11-2 with TRBJ2-5; D remains unclear. This CDR3 has 14 amino acids. V shed 1 base and J shed 0 bases, with 6 bases lying between them. The V gene's germline CDR1 is SGHAT and CDR2 FQNNGV. Supplemented by reference TRBV11-2 and TRBJ2-5, the full variable domain reads EAGVAQSPRYKIIEKRQSVAFWCNPISGHATLYWYQQILGQGPKLLIQFQNNGVVDDSQLPKDRFSAERLKGVDSTLKIQPAKLEDSAVYLCASSLGAYQETQYFGPGTRLLVL.

This clone appeared a few times. V and J are TRBV19 and TRBJ2-5; D gene unclear. This CDR3 has 12 residues. Trimming took off 2 bases at V and 4 bases at J, with 5 bases between the two ends. Germline V CDR1 and CDR2: LNHDA, SQIVND (reference sequence). CDR3 protein: CASSILGETQYF. CDR3 bases: TGTGCCAGTAGTATATTGGGAGAGACCCAGTACTTC.

This rearrangement joins TRBV7-7 to TRBJ1-3, with 9 bases fitting TRBD1. The CDR3 is made up of 14 amino acids. V dropped 5 bases and J dropped 4; count of bases not matched to a gene: 3. From germline, CDR1 is SSHAT and CDR2 FNYEAQ (reference sequence). CDR3: CASSTGTGGNTIYF. Written as DNA, the CDR3 is TGTGCCAGCAGCACTGGGACAGGGGGAAACACCATATATTTT.

V and J are TRBV19 and TRBJ2-5; D ambiguous. V shed 2 bases and J shed 5 bases, with 6 bases lying between them. The CDR3 totals 12 residues. Per germline, CDR1 LNHDA and CDR2 SQIVND (reference sequence). CDR3 sequence reads: CASSINGETQYF. In DNA, the CDR3 is TGTGCCAGTAGTATAAACGGCGAGACCCAGTACTTC.

The chain uses TRBV5-4 and TRBJ1-2; D may be TRBD1 (6 bases). Per the germline V gene, CDR1 is SGHNT and CDR2 is YYREEE (reference sequence). The CDR3 is 13 amino acids. Trimming left V 6 bases short and J 5 bases short, with 14 bases between. The CDR3 region is CASTLTGLYGYTF. DNA of the CDR3: TGTGCCAGCACCCTGACAGGACTGTATGGCTACACCTTC. The full variable domain, completed using reference TRBV5-4 and TRBJ1-2, is ETGVTQSPTHLIKTRGQQVTLRCSSQSGHNTVSWYQQALGQGPQFIFQYYREEENGRGNFPPRFSGLQFPNYSSELNVNALELDDSALYLCASTLTGLYGYTFGSGTRLTVV.

The CDR3 bases are TGTGCCAGCAGCTCGGAGGGACTAGCGGTGTACAATGAGCAGTTCTTC. Translation: CASSSEGLAVYNEQFF. The V call is TRBV7-6, the J call TRBJ2-1; 11 bases map to TRBD2. CDR1 is SGHVS, CDR2 FNYEAQ, per germline. This CDR3 spans 16 amino acids. V dropped 4 bases and J dropped 4; count of bases not matched to a gene: 6. The full variable domain, with the rest looked up from reference TRBV7-6 and TRBJ2-1, is GAGVSQSPRYKVTKRGQDVALRCDPISGHVSLYWYRQALGQGPEFLTYFNYEAQQDKSGLPNDRFSAERPEGSISTLTIQRTEQRDSAMYRCASSSEGLAVYNEQFFGPGTRLTVL.

The gene calls are TRBV19 and TRBJ1-4; 8 positions match TRBD1. In germline, CDR1 is LNHDA, CDR2 SQIVND (reference sequence). The CDR3 contains 14 residues. V shed 6 bases and J 7 bases; nucleotides not matched to a gene: 7. This CDR3 is CASRPGQEGEKLFF. The CDR3 DNA follows: TGTGCCAGTAGGCCGGGACAGGAAGGTGAAAAACTGTTTTTT.

V usage is TRBV6-1 and J usage is TRBJ2-7; D is perhaps TRBD1 (5 bases). This CDR3 has 13 amino acids. Trimming removed 4 bases at V and 4 bases at J, with 11 bases between. Germline CDR1 reads MNHNS; CDR2 reads SASEGT. The CDR3 nucleotides read TGTGCCAGCAGTGCACAGGCTTGGTACGAGCAGTACGTC. Translating gives CASSAQAWYEQYV.

The chain employs TRBV7-3 and TRBJ2-7; the match to TRBD1 covers 9 bases. V shed 5 bases, J shed 3 bases, and the junction held 5 bases outside the gene matches. The CDR3 is 14 residues long. Germline V lookup: CDR1 SGHTA, CDR2 FQGTGA. This chain's CDR3 is CASSQGQGSYEQYF. The CDR3 nucleotides read TGTGCCAGCAGCCAGGGACAGGGTAGCTACGAGCAGTACTTC.

This chain uses TRBV28 with TRBJ1-5; D uncertain. The V end lost 3 bases, the J end lost 9 bases, and 9 bases lay between the germline ends. The germline gives CDR1 MDHEN, CDR2 SYDVKM. The CDR3 covers 12 residues. CDR3 region: CASSFGERPQHF. In DNA, the CDR3 is TGTGCCAGCAGTTTTGGGGAGAGGCCCCAGCATTTT.

This clone was recorded once. This chain uses TRBV5-1 with TRBJ1-4; D perhaps matches TRBD1 (6 bases). Germline assignment: CDR1 SGHRS and CDR2 YFSETQ. This CDR3 has 16 residues. Trimming shortened V by 2 bases and J by 4 bases, and 15 bases separated the two germline ends. The CDR3 DNA follows: TGCGCCAGCAGCTTCGGCGGGGGGGCCATTAATGAAAAACTGTTTTTT. Translation: CASSFGGGAINEKLFF.